This T cell receptor (beta chain) was sequenced during a study of blood T cell repertoires in COVID-19. Study context: The samples span acute and convalescent COVID-19 from the United States, Italy and Spain. Sources were T cells, B-cell-depleted T cells, or PBMCs; the material itself was cDNA or gDNA.

Only in-frame clones appear in the TCRdb table, and some are missing; sequencing was by immunoSEQ multiplex PCR. The data show about 200,000 clones, more than 75% seen once. The V gene lost 7 bases and the J gene lost 5 bases, with 17 bases spanning the gap. Germline values: CDR1 GTSNPN, CDR2 SVGIG (reference sequence). The CDR3 spans 13 residues. The receptor was isolated from a woman aged 40 to 50 with acute or convalescent COVID-19. The rearrangement uses TRBV30 and TRBJ1-2; maybe TRBD1 (6 bases). Sequencing used peripheral blood. The CDR3 protein is CASTWGGAYGYTF. DNA of the CDR3: TGTGCCTCCACTTGGGGGGGGGCGTATGGCTACACCTTC.